These 28 T cell receptor beta chains were sequenced from one sample in a study of CD4 T cells in relation to SARS-CoV-2 and coronaviruses. The antigens of these receptors remain unknown. Generated by immunoSEQ multiplex PCR, the TCRdb table keeps only in-frame clones and is missing some. This sample has 35,000 to 40,000 clones, with about three quarters found just once. The sequenced sample was memory CD4+ T cells from PBMCs, cultured in vitro. Every receptor here comes from an adult with COVID-19.

The chain employs TRBV5-1 and TRBJ1-1; D remains ambiguous. Between the trimmed V and J ends, which lost 2 bases and 3 bases, there was a span of 8 bases. The CDR3 runs 13 residues. Looked up from germline, CDR1 is SGHRS and CDR2 is YFSETQ. CDR3 in DNA: TGCGCCAGCAGCTTTTCGAAGGACACTGAAGCTTTCTTT. It translates to CASSFSKDTEAFF. The full variable domain, its missing parts supplied by reference TRBV5-1 and TRBJ1-1, is KAGVTQTPRYLIKTRGQQVTLSCSPISGHRSVSWYQQTPGQGLQFLFEYFSETQRNKGNFPGRFSGRQFSNSRSEMNVSTLELGDSALYLCASSFSKDTEAFFGQGTRLTVV.

In nucleotides, the CDR3 is TGTGCCAGCTCTCGCGACAAGAACACTGAAGCTTTCTTT. It specifies CASSRDKNTEAFF. V and J are TRBV18 and TRBJ1-1; D remains unclear. The CDR3 contains 13 residues. Trimming removed 6 bases at V and 1 base at J, with 9 bases between. CDR1 KGHSH and CDR2 LQKENI come from the germline V gene.

This rearrangement joins TRBV7-8 to TRBJ1-5, with 7 bases that match TRBD1. The CDR3 totals 17 residues. The germline V gene has CDR1 SGHVS and CDR2 FQNEAQ. V shed 5 bases, J shed 0 bases, and the junction held 10 bases outside the gene matches. In DNA, the CDR3 is TGTGCCAGCAGCACCAAAAGGACAGGCGTTAGCAATCAGCCCCAGCATTTT. This codes for CASSTKRTGVSNQPQHF.

This chain links TRBV28 with TRBJ2-3; 10 bases are shared with TRBD1. In germline, CDR1 is MDHEN, CDR2 SYDVKM. V shed 6 bases and J 1 base; nucleotides not matched to a gene: 4. This CDR3 is built from 15 residues. The chain's CDR3 is CASSSGTGGTDTQYF. CDR3 nucleotides: TGTGCCAGCAGCTCCGGGACAGGGGGCACAGATACGCAGTATTTT. Supplemented by reference TRBV28 and TRBJ2-3, the full variable domain reads DVKVTQSSRYLVKRTGEKVFLECVQDMDHENMFWYRQDPGLGLRLIYFSYDVKMKEKGDIPEGYSVSREKKERFSLILESASTNQTSMYLCASSSGTGGTDTQYFGPGTRLTVL.

The rearrangement uses TRBV29-1 and TRBJ2-7; maybe TRBD2 (5 bases). CDR3 length equals 16 residues. Germline CDR1 reads SQVTM; CDR2 reads ANQGSEA. Trimming cost V 8 bases and J 3 bases, with 26 bases left between them. The CDR3 is CSSKTTPEGPLYEQYF. In DNA, the CDR3 is TGCAGCTCCAAGACCACTCCTGAGGGCCCTCTCTACGAGCAGTACTTC.

The rearrangement joins TRBV3-1 (or the pseudogene TRBV3-2) to TRBJ2-7; 7 bases line up with TRBD2. CDR1 is LGHDT, CDR2 YNNKEL, per germline (reference sequence). V gave up 1 base and J gave up 3 bases; unmatched junction bases: 12. This CDR3 is built from 17 residues. In nucleotides, the CDR3 is TGTGCCAGCAGCCAAGCATTGGGCGGGAGCCGGATCTACGAGCAGTACTTC. Amino acid sequence: CASSQALGGSRIYEQYF.

V and J are TRBV7-9 and TRBJ2-3; D not certain. Deletions cut 1 base from V and 0 bases from J, with 5 bases between. The CDR3 is made up of 14 amino acids. Germline V gives CDR1 SEHNR, CDR2 FQNEAQ (reference sequence). Written as DNA, the CDR3 is TGTGCCAGCAGCTTAGTAGGTAGCACAGATACGCAGTATTTT. Its translation is CASSLVGSTDTQYF.

The chain couples TRBV5-5 to TRBJ2-5; tentative D call: TRBD1 (5 bases). The CDR3 is 14 amino acids. Looked up from germline, CDR1 is SGHKS and CDR2 is YYEKEE (reference sequence). V was clipped by 0 bases and J by 1 base, with 7 bases between them. The CDR3 DNA is TGTGCCAGCAGCTTGGGACAGACCCAAGAGACCCAGTACTTC. Its translation: CASSLGQTQETQYF.

The genes are TRBV6-5 and TRBJ2-5, with D hard to call. CDR1 is MNHEY and CDR2 is SVGAGI in the germline V gene. This CDR3 is built from 14 residues. V was pared by 6 bases and J by 1 base, with 12 bases between. CDR3 amino acids: CASRPWEIQETQYF. The CDR3 region has the DNA TGTGCCAGCAGACCATGGGAAATCCAAGAGACCCAGTACTTC.

The CDR3 DNA follows: TGTGCCAGCAGTGAAGCCCCGGACGTCAAAAACATTCAGTACTTC. Amino acids: CASSEAPDVKNIQYF. The V and J genes are TRBV6-1 and TRBJ2-4; D unclear. Germline CDR1 is MNHNS and CDR2 is SASEGT. The length of the CDR3 is 15 residues. The ends were cut back, 0 bases at V and 3 bases at J, with 9 bases in the middle.

V usage is TRBV25-1 and J usage is TRBJ2-7; 7 nucleotides match TRBD1. The germline V gene encodes CDR1 MGHDK and CDR2 SYGVNS. After removal of 6 bases from V and 0 bases from J, the junction contained 5 bases not matched to a gene. The length of the CDR3 is 14 residues. CDR3 sequence (DNA): TGTGCCAGCAGCGACAGGGAGACCTCCTACGAGCAGTACTTC. Protein sequence: CASSDRETSYEQYF.

The gene calls are TRBV3-1 (or the pseudogene TRBV3-2) and TRBJ2-1, with D perhaps assigned TRBD1 or TRBD2 (5 bases each). Trimming removed 0 bases from V and 6 bases from J, with 18 bases in between. The CDR3 is 17 amino acids. From germline, CDR1 is LGHDT and CDR2 YNNKEL (reference sequence). The CDR3 DNA follows: TGTGCCAGCAGCCAAGATCGAGAGGGGTTGCCGGTCAATGAGCAGTTCTTC. Amino acids: CASSQDREGLPVNEQFF.

The chain is built from TRBV7-9 and TRBJ1-4, with TRBD1 as a possible D gene (6 bases). The length of the CDR3 is 14 residues. Germline CDR1 is SEHNR and CDR2 is FQNEAQ (reference sequence). The V end was cut by 7 bases, the J end by 8 bases, with 17 bases between. For the CDR3, the DNA is TGTGCCAGCACGGACAGCGCGCCCGAAGAAAAACTGTTTTTT. Translating gives CASTDSAPEEKLFF.

This clone was detected only once. Here the CDR3 reads CASSQRLNRGISYEQYF. In DNA form, the CDR3 reads TGTGCCAGCAGCCAAAGACTAAACAGGGGAATCTCCTACGAGCAGTACTTC. The chain couples TRBV11-2 to TRBJ2-7, with 7 bases identical to TRBD1. Trimming removed 5 bases from V and 0 bases from J; junction bases left unmatched: 13. The germline V gene has CDR1 SGHAT and CDR2 FQNNGV. The CDR3 consists of 17 residues. The whole variable domain, remainder taken from reference TRBV11-2 and TRBJ2-7, is EAGVAQSPRYKIIEKRQSVAFWCNPISGHATLYWYQQILGQGPKLLIQFQNNGVVDDSQLPKDRFSAERLKGVDSTLKIQPAKLEDSAVYLCASSQRLNRGISYEQYFGPGTRLTVT.

This chain joins TRBV7-2 and TRBJ1-1; D is unclear. V shed 3 bases and J shed 1 base, with 6 bases lying between them. Per germline, CDR1 SGHTA and CDR2 FQGNSA. The CDR3 covers 13 residues. The DNA for the CDR3 is TGTGCCAGCAGCTTTGCCTCGAACACTGAAGCTTTCTTT. This sequence encodes CASSFASNTEAFF.

In this sample, this clone turned up a few times. The chain combines TRBV7-2 with TRBJ2-1, with TRBD2 matching 7 bases. The CDR3 is 16 residues long. Trimming at V came to 3 bases and at J to 4 bases, leaving 9 bases not matched to a gene. CDR1 is SGHTA, CDR2 FQGNSA, per germline. CDR3: CASSFTTSRIYNEQFF. The CDR3 nucleotides read TGTGCCAGCAGCTTTACGACTAGCCGGATTTACAATGAGCAGTTCTTC.

The V and J genes are TRBV7-3 and TRBJ2-2; D may correspond to TRBD1 or TRBD2 (5 bases each). The CDR3 is made up of 15 amino acids. V was cut by 1 base and J by 5 bases, with 11 bases left in between. Germline-derived CDR1 and CDR2 are SGHTA and FQGTGA. Here the CDR3 reads CASSLNAGSTGELFF. CDR3 nucleotides: TGTGCCAGCAGCTTAAACGCAGGGAGTACCGGGGAGCTGTTTTTT.

The V and J genes are TRBV11-1 and TRBJ2-5; D call uncertain. Deletions cut 3 bases from V and 5 bases from J, with 10 bases between. Germline CDR1 is SGHAT and CDR2 is FQDESV (reference sequence). The CDR3 is 13 amino acids. CDR3 sequence reads: CASSFDSLETQYF. DNA of the CDR3: TGTGCCAGCAGCTTCGATAGTCTGGAGACCCAGTACTTC.

The rearrangement links TRBV11-2 to TRBJ1-5; D unclear. Per the germline V gene, CDR1 is SGHAT and CDR2 is FQNNGV. Trimming took 0 bases from V and 3 from J, leaving 9 bases between them. This CDR3 has 15 amino acids. CDR3 in DNA: TGTGCCAGCAGCTTAGATTTGGGAGACAATCAGCCCCAGCATTTT. Translation gives CASSLDLGDNQPQHF.

The chain combines TRBV13 with TRBJ2-7, with 7 bases matching TRBD1. The ends lost 5 bases at V and 3 bases at J; junction bases unmatched: 10. CDR1 is PRHDT, CDR2 FYEKMQ, per germline (reference sequence). The CDR3 is made up of 15 amino acids. CDR3 nucleotides: TGTGCCAGCAGCCATCTAGGACAGGATGACTACGAGCAGTACTTC. Translating it yields CASSHLGQDDYEQYF.

The chain is built from TRBV6-2 or TRBV6-3 and TRBJ2-2, with 10 bases identical to TRBD1. The V gene's germline CDR1 is MNHEY and CDR2 SVGEGT. The CDR3 is 15 residues long. J lost 3 bases, V lost 5 bases, and 3 bases had no gene match. CDR3 bases: TGTGCCAGCAGTCGACAGGGGGCGGACACCGGGGAGCTGTTTTTT. Translating it yields CASSRQGADTGELFF.

The CDR3 nucleotides read TGTGCCAGCAGAGGGCATCTGAACCAAGAGACCCAGTACTTC. It specifies CASRGHLNQETQYF. The J gene is TRBJ2-5, the V gene TRBV28; no firm D call. In germline, CDR1 is MDHEN, CDR2 SYDVKM. This CDR3 is built from 14 residues. V gave up 6 bases and J gave up 0 bases, with 11 bases separating them.

This chain links TRBV21-1 with TRBJ2-7; TRBD1, the table's D call, was not compared with the DNA. TRBV21-1 has pseudogene status. This CDR3 is 12 amino acids long. The CDR3 nucleotides are TGTGCCAGCAGCAAGGACACCTACGAGCAGTACTTC. Encoded protein: CASSKDTYEQYF.

The CDR3 nucleotides read TGTGCCACCAGCAGGGGGGGGGCAGAGAACACCGGGGAGCTGTTTTTT. Amino acid sequence: CATSRGGAENTGELFF. The rearrangement joins TRBV15 to TRBJ2-2; perhaps TRBD2 as D (7 bases). Germline V CDR1 and CDR2: LNHNV, YYDKDF (reference sequence). The CDR3 runs to 16 residues. V was cut by 3 bases and J by 1 base, with 12 bases left in between.

The chain has TRBV15 and TRBJ2-5; perhaps TRBD2 as D (7 bases). The length of the CDR3 is 15 residues. V was cut by 6 bases and J by 4 bases, with 18 bases left in between. The germline V gene has CDR1 LNHNV and CDR2 YYDKDF (reference sequence). CDR3 DNA: TGTGCCACCAGGAGGGGGGGAGGGACGACAGAGACCCAGTACTTC. Translated, it gives CATRRGGGTTETQYF.

The rearrangement links TRBV9 to TRBJ2-7, with a weak D call TRBD1 (5 bases). The germline V gene has CDR1 SGDLS and CDR2 YYNGEE. Trimming took 4 bases from V and 0 from J, leaving 11 bases between them. This CDR3 contains 14 residues. The CDR3 protein is CASSHRRDSYEQYF. CDR3 in DNA: TGTGCCAGCAGCCACAGGAGAGACTCCTACGAGCAGTACTTC. Combining the CDR3 with reference TRBV9 and TRBJ2-7 gives the whole variable domain DSGVTQTPKHLITATGQRVTLRCSPRSGDLSVYWYQQSLDQGLQFLIQYYNGEERAKGNILERFSAQQFPDLHSELNLSSLELGDSALYFCASSHRRDSYEQYFGPGTRLTVT.

The V and J genes are TRBV10-1 and TRBJ2-5, with D perhaps matching TRBD1 (6 bases). CDR1 WNHNN and CDR2 SYGVQD come from the germline V gene (reference sequence). Deletions cut 0 bases from V and 1 base from J, with 6 bases between. The CDR3 contains 14 residues. The CDR3 region is CASSESTGQETQYF. In DNA, the CDR3 is TGCGCCAGCAGTGAGTCGACAGGCCAAGAGACCCAGTACTTC.

This clone has a handful of counts. This chain connects TRBV28 to TRBJ1-1; 7 nucleotides match TRBD1. The trim removed 6 bases at V and 4 bases at J, leaving 11 bases unmatched. The CDR3 spans 15 residues. In germline, CDR1 is MDHEN, CDR2 SYDVKM. Here the CDR3 DNA reads TGTGCCAGCAGGGAAACCTCAGGGGGGGGCACTGAAGCTTTCTTT. Amino acid sequence: CASRETSGGGTEAFF.